These 13 T cell receptor beta chains originate from one sample sequenced in a study of blood T cells in healthy people across ages. Alongside a J-beta primer mix, a sample-barcoded 5' primer served in a second PCR lasting about 7 to 11 cycles. Each CDR3 protein gets one entry after TCRdb re-called the 5' RACE reads with MiXCR. In the table there are about 720,000 distinct CDR3 sequences, about a fifth of which are singletons. The sequencing input was blood. These receptors originate from a man aged 70-80 years in good health.

This chain uses TRBV5-1 with TRBJ2-5, with TRBD1 matching 9 bases. The J call may not be correct, given that the DNA end is closer to TRBJ2-7. CDR3 length: 15 residues. Germline V CDR1 and CDR2: SGHRS, YFSETQ. In DNA, the CDR3 is TGCGCCAGCAGCCTTACCGGGACAGGGTATTTCGAGCAGTACTTC. It translates to CASSLTGTGYFEQYF.

The chain recombines TRBV5-5 with TRBJ2-7; 10 bases match TRBD1. The V gene's germline CDR1 is SGHKS and CDR2 YYEKEE (reference sequence). V trimming: 4 bases; J trimming: 0 bases; junction bases outside the gene matches: 7. This CDR3 spans 16 amino acids. CDR3 coding DNA: TGTGCCAGCAGCCCGGGGACAGGGGTCGTCTCCTACGAGCAGTACTTC. Encoded protein: CASSPGTGVVSYEQYF.

This clonotype has more than one count but fewer than ten. The chain uses TRBV7-9 and TRBJ2-1; 9 bases are a match to TRBD1. CDR1 is SEHNR, CDR2 FQNEAQ, per germline (reference sequence). This CDR3 spans 16 amino acids. Germline trimming cut 1 base from V and 5 bases from J; bases unmatched to any gene: 6. The CDR3 spells CASSLEPGQGNNEQFF. CDR3 DNA sequence: TGTGCCAGCAGCTTAGAGCCGGGACAGGGAAACAATGAGCAGTTCTTC.

This clonotype was counted a few times. V is TRBV4-3 and J is TRBJ1-2; 10 bases are a match to TRBD1. The length of the CDR3 is 14 residues. Looked up from germline, CDR1 is LGHNA and CDR2 is YSLEER. The trim removed 8 bases at V and 7 bases at J, leaving 10 bases unmatched. The CDR3 region is CASGDTGTGVGYTF. CDR3 nucleotide sequence: TGCGCCAGCGGAGATACCGGGACAGGGGTTGGCTACACCTTC.

This clonotype was counted between two and nine times. At one boundary the junction diverges from the germline segment, which might be a read error. The chain links TRBV6-2 or TRBV6-3 to TRBJ2-1; TRBD2 is a possible D gene (6 bases). CDR1 is MNHEY, CDR2 SVGEGT, per germline. This CDR3 contains 11 residues. This CDR3 reads CASSYGAGMIF. CDR3 coding DNA: TGTGCCAGCAGTTACGGGGCGGGAATGATCTTC.

V usage is TRBV29-1 and J usage is TRBJ1-5; 7 bases are a match to TRBD1. The CDR3 covers 12 residues. V dropped 7 bases and J dropped 7; count of bases not matched to a gene: 7. Germline lookup yields CDR1 SQVTM and CDR2 ANQGSEA. CDR3 region: CSAMTGNQPQHF. DNA for the CDR3: TGCAGCGCAATGACAGGGAACCAGCCCCAGCATTTT.

This chain connects TRBV25-1 to TRBJ1-1; D is unclear. V lost 1 base and J 1 base, leaving 7 bases between the germline ends. This CDR3 is built from 14 residues. Looked up from germline, CDR1 is MGHDK and CDR2 is SYGVNS. DNA of the CDR3: TGTGCCAGCAGTGAATCGGCCCCGAACACTGAAGCTTTCTTT. Translation gives CASSESAPNTEAFF.

The genes are TRBV3-1 and TRBJ1-2; D not certain. Per germline, CDR1 LGHDT and CDR2 YNNKEL (reference sequence). CDR3 length: 14 residues. V lost 4 bases to trimming and J lost 8 bases, with 17 bases between them. CDR3 nucleotides: TGTGCCAGCAGCCCGTCGACCCGGACTGGGGGCTACACCTTC. Translation gives CASSPSTRTGGYTF. Full variable domain (remainder filled in from reference TRBV3-1 and TRBJ1-2): DTAVSQTPKYLVTQMGNDKSIKCEQNLGHDTMYWYKQDSKKFLKIMFSYNNKELIINETVPNRFSPKSPDKAHLNLHINSLELGDSAVYFCASSPSTRTGGYTFGSGTRLTVV.

This clonotype was seen only a few times. The CDR3 loop reads CASSQERFGEQYF. The CDR3 region has the DNA TGCGCCAGCAGCCAAGAGCGGTTCGGCGAGCAGTACTTC. This chain uses TRBV4-1 with TRBJ2-5; D unclear. The J call could be wrong; TRBJ2-7 is a better fit for the DNA end. This CDR3 is built from 13 residues. Germline CDR1 and CDR2: MGHRA and YSYEKL.

The V gene is TRBV28, the J gene TRBJ2-5; TRBD1 matches at 7 bases. Germline V gives CDR1 MDHEN, CDR2 SYDVKM. The CDR3 extends over 13 amino acids. The V and J ends lost 5 bases and 9 bases, in that order; junction bases with no gene match: 9. This CDR3 reads CASSLDRAGAQYF. CDR3 sequence (DNA): TGTGCCAGCAGTCTTGACAGGGCAGGGGCCCAGTACTTC.

In its sample, this clonotype was seen a few times. The J gene is TRBJ1-1, the V gene TRBV5-1; D perhaps matches TRBD1 (5 bases). This CDR3 has 14 amino acids. Germline CDR1 and CDR2: SGHRS and YFSETQ. V dropped 3 bases and J dropped 0 bases, with 9 bases sitting between them. CDR3 sequence: CASSWDGMNTEAFF. The CDR3, as DNA: TGCGCCAGCAGCTGGGACGGAATGAACACTGAAGCTTTCTTT.

This clonotype was counted a few times. The genes are TRBV5-6 and TRBJ1-1, with D tentatively TRBD1 (6 bases). The CDR3 has 14 amino acids. Germline V gives CDR1 SGHDT, CDR2 YYEEEE. The V end was cut by 5 bases, the J end by 0 bases, with 11 bases between. The chain's CDR3 is CASRGRGMNTEAFF. DNA for the CDR3: TGTGCCAGCAGGGGGAGGGGGATGAACACTGAAGCTTTCTTT.

The chain is built from TRBV6-1 and TRBJ2-1; 7 bases align to TRBD1. In germline, CDR1 is MNHNS, CDR2 SASEGT. This CDR3 contains 15 residues. The trim removed 8 bases at V and 4 bases at J, leaving 11 bases unmatched. As DNA, the CDR3 is TGTGCCAGCGTACGTACGGGACAGATTTACAATGAGCAGTTCTTC. Translation gives CASVRTGQIYNEQFF.